Listed below are T cell receptor beta chains from one sample, sequenced in a study of regulatory T cells in long-lasting Graves disease. In TCRdb, the multiplex PCR reads were re-called with MiXCR into one record per CDR3 protein. The data show about half a million distinct CDR3 sequences, about 20% seen once. Sequencing used peripheral blood mononuclear cells (PBMCs), obtained when the disease was refractory, from a patient treated with antithyroid drugs. The receptors shown here come from a female donor with Graves disease. The CDR3 runs from the conserved cysteine through the conserved F or W. D genes are given only for firm matches. Not all rows give a size; the values are once, few, many and, for expanded clones, a class.

d_gene,abundance,v_gene,j_gene,CDR3aa,CDR3nt
NA,few,TRBV6-1,TRBJ2-2,CASGDGELFF,TGTGCCAGCGGGGACGGGGAGCTGTTTTTT
TRBD1,few,TRBV10-3,TRBJ2-7,CAISGGQGGMDEQYF,TGTGCCATCAGTGGGGGACAGGGAGGAATGGACGAGCAGTACTTC
TRBD1,many,TRBV19,TRBJ1-1,CASRTGGGEAFF,TGTGCCAGCAGGACAGGGGGAGGTGAAGCTTTCTTT
TRBD1,few,TRBV30,TRBJ1-2,CAWRKQGAHGYTF,TGTGCCTGGAGGAAACAGGGGGCTCATGGCTACACCTTC
NA,many,TRBV28,TRBJ1-1,CASSTAGMGTEAFF,TGTGCCAGCAGTACCGCAGGGATGGGAACTGAAGCTTTCTTT
NA,many,TRBV6-2/TRBV6-3,TRBJ2-2,CASSSLWGFTGELFF,TGTGCCAGCAGCTCGTTGTGGGGGTTCACCGGGGAGCTGTTTTTT
NA,many,TRBV6-1,TRBJ1-1,CASTDRGARTEAFF,TGTGCCAGTACCGACCGGGGGGCGAGGACTGAAGCTTTCTTT
NA,many,TRBV6-5,TRBJ1-2,CASSYSRWQYGYTF,TGTGCCAGCAGTTACTCGCGTTGGCAGTATGGCTACACCTTC
NA,NA,TRBV7-2,TRBJ2-2,CASSPTQFGNTGELFF,TGTGCCAGCAGCCCGACCCAGTTTGGGAACACCGGGGAGCTGTTTTTT
TRBD1,many,TRBV29-1,TRBJ2-5,CSARTGEETQYF,TGCAGCGCCCGGACAGGGGAAGAGACCCAGTACTTC
NA,few,TRBV29-1,TRBJ2-2,CSVDRGNTGELFF,TGCAGCGTTGACAGGGGGAACACCGGGGAGCTGTTTTTT
NA,many,TRBV28,TRBJ2-5,CATSQETQYF,TGTGCCACCTCCCAAGAGACCCAGTACTTC
NA,NA,TRBV11-2,TRBJ2-1,CASTPRPYSYNEQFF,TGTGCCAGCACCCCACGACCTTACTCCTACAATGAGCAGTTCTTC
NA,NA,TRBV4-1,TRBJ1-1,CASSQDAQQGTEAFF,TGCGCCAGCAGCCAAGACGCCCAGCAGGGCACTGAAGCTTTCTTT
NA,NA,TRBV18,TRBJ2-3,CASSPPAGTDTQYF,TGTGCCAGCTCACCACCAGCGGGCACAGATACGCAGTATTTT
NA,NA,TRBV14,TRBJ2-7,CASSQGTPVQYF,TGTGCCAGCAGCCAAGGGACTCCCGTGCAGTACTTC
NA,NA,TRBV19,TRBJ1-5,CASSIRTANQPQHF,TGTGCCAGTAGTATCCGGACAGCCAATCAGCCCCAGCATTTT
TRBD2,NA,TRBV28,TRBJ2-3,CASHSGGRGDTQYF,TGTGCCAGCCACTCGGGAGGGCGGGGAGATACGCAGTATTTT
TRBD2,few,TRBV6-5,TRBJ2-7,CASSYGLAGVNYEQYF,TGTGCCAGCAGTTACGGACTAGCGGGAGTTAACTACGAGCAGTACTTC
NA,few,TRBV6-1,TRBJ1-3,CASSAWGVGAGNTIYF,TGTGCCAGCAGTGCGTGGGGGGTCGGAGCTGGAAACACCATATATTTT
NA,many,TRBV7-8,TRBJ1-4,CASNSQGTTNEKLFF,TGTGCAAGCAACTCTCAGGGGACAACTAATGAAAAACTGTTTTTT
TRBD1,few,TRBV29-1,TRBJ2-1,CSVGGQGNYNEQFF,TGCAGCGTTGGGGGACAGGGGAACTACAATGAGCAGTTCTTC
TRBD1,NA,TRBV11-3,TRBJ2-2,CASSPGQGPTRVTGELFF,TGTGCCAGCAGTCCGGGACAGGGGCCGACCCGGGTCACCGGGGAGCTGTTTTTT
TRBD1,many,TRBV7-9,TRBJ1-1,CASSLQTGVPTEAFF,TGTGCCAGCAGCCTTCAAACAGGGGTCCCCACTGAAGCTTTCTTT
NA,few,TRBV11-3,TRBJ2-7,CASWGGASYEQYF,TGTGCCAGCTGGGGCGGTGCCTCCTACGAGCAGTACTTC
NA,NA,TRBV11-3,TRBJ1-1,CASSHYGLGTNTEAFF,TGTGCCAGCAGCCACTATGGCCTGGGGACGAACACTGAAGCTTTCTTT
NA,many,TRBV20-1,TRBJ1-2,CSAREIRPILRF,TGCAGTGCTAGAGAAATTAGACCGATTCTCCGGTTC
NA,many,TRBV10-3,TRBJ1-1,CAISEPGPTNTEAFF,TGTGCCATCAGTGAGCCGGGACCAACGAACACTGAAGCTTTCTTT
TRBD1,NA,TRBV30,TRBJ1-6,CAWSSGQTNSPLHF,TGTGCCTGGAGTTCGGGACAGACAAATTCACCCCTCCACTTT
NA,few,TRBV10-3,TRBJ2-5,CAISESGQFQETQYF,TGTGCCATCAGTGAGTCGGGTCAGTTCCAAGAGACCCAGTACTTC
NA,NA,TRBV11-3,TRBJ1-1,CASSRELGNTEAFF,TGTGCCAGCAGCCGAGAATTGGGAAACACTGAAGCTTTCTTT
TRBD2,many,TRBV11-2,TRBJ2-5,CASSLLRLAGGETQYF,TGTGCCAGCAGCTTATTGAGACTAGCGGGGGGAGAGACCCAGTACTTC
NA,once,TRBV18,TRBJ1-3,CASSRNDFSGNTIYF,TGTGCCAGCTCACGTAATGACTTCTCTGGAAACACCATATATTTT
NA,NA,TRBV3-1,TRBJ2-2,CASSPRRGTVNTGELFF,TGTGCCAGCAGCCCCCGAAGGGGGACCGTGAACACCGGGGAGCTGTTTTTT
NA,few,TRBV29-1,TRBJ2-7,CSVTLQGDSYEQYF,TGCAGCGTTACGCTACAGGGAGACTCCTACGAGCAGTACTTC
NA,NA,TRBV7-2,TRBJ1-4,CASSLVGIPLVATNEKLFF,TGTGCCAGCAGTCTAGTTGGGATCCCCCTAGTCGCAACTAATGAAAAACTGTTTTTT
TRBD1,NA,TRBV20-1,TRBJ1-1,CSAREHHRGTTEAFF,TGCAGTGCTAGGGAACATCACAGGGGGACCACTGAAGCTTTCTTT
NA,NA,TRBV7-2,TRBJ2-1,CASSYGVSVNEQFF,TGTGCCAGCAGCTATGGGGTTAGCGTCAATGAGCAGTTCTTC
TRBD1,NA,TRBV12-3/TRBV12-4,TRBJ1-3,CASWSHPDRGPGNTIYF,TGTGCCAGCTGGTCCCATCCGGACAGGGGGCCAGGAAACACCATATATTTT
NA,NA,TRBV7-9,TRBJ2-1,CASSWDTYNEQFF,TGTGCCAGCAGCTGGGACACGTACAATGAGCAGTTCTTC
NA,NA,TRBV29-1,TRBJ2-2,CSVATGIAGELFF,TGCAGCGTTGCTACAGGGATAGCCGGGGAGCTGTTTTTT
TRBD2,NA,TRBV20-1,TRBJ2-7,CSARDPGGGNYEQYF,TGCAGTGCTAGAGATCCGGGGGGAGGGAACTACGAGCAGTACTTC
TRBD1,NA,TRBV7-2,TRBJ1-1,CVSSLWTGENTEAFF,TGTGTCAGCAGCTTATGGACAGGGGAGAACACTGAAGCTTTCTTT
NA,many,TRBV12-5,TRBJ1-2,CASGLRPGQGYTF,TGTGCTAGTGGTTTGAGACCAGGGCAAGGCTACACCTTC
NA,NA,TRBV20-1,TRBJ1-5,CSARDQAEPQHF,TGCAGTGCTAGAGATCAGGCAGAGCCCCAGCATTTT
NA,NA,TRBV9,TRBJ1-1,CASSVAQVGYTEAFF,TGTGCCAGCAGCGTAGCTCAGGTTGGATACACTGAAGCTTTCTTT
TRBD1,many,TRBV28,TRBJ1-1,CASSLWGQMNTEAFF,TGTGCCAGCAGTTTATGGGGACAGATGAACACTGAAGCTTTCTTT
TRBD1,many,TRBV28,TRBJ1-6,CASLKRQGGGSPLHF,TGTGCCAGCCTCAAACGACAGGGGGGAGGTTCACCCCTCCACTTT
TRBD1,NA,TRBV5-1,TRBJ1-6,CASSPDRDNSPLHF,TGTGCCAGCAGCCCGGACAGGGATAATTCACCCCTCCACTTT
TRBD2,many,TRBV6-2/TRBV6-3,TRBJ2-5,CASKPTSEETQYF,TGTGCCAGCAAACCGACTAGCGAAGAGACCCAGTACTTC
NA,NA,TRBV28,TRBJ1-5,CASSPRGVGISNQPQHF,TGTGCCAGCTCACCCCGAGGAGTAGGGATTAGCAATCAGCCCCAGCATTTT
NA,NA,TRBV27,TRBJ1-2,CASTQGFGYGYTF,TGTGCCAGCACCCAGGGGTTCGGCTATGGCTACACCTTC
TRBD1,many,TRBV11-3,TRBJ2-2,CASSPGQGNTGELFF,TGTGCCAGCAGCCCCGGACAGGGTAACACCGGGGAGCTGTTTTTT
TRBD1,NA,TRBV9,TRBJ1-5,CASSATGTNQPQHF,TGTGCCAGCAGCGCGACAGGGACCAATCAGCCCCAGCATTTT
NA,many,TRBV28,TRBJ1-4,CASSLIGVGEKLFF,TGTGCCAGCAGTTTGATAGGAGTTGGAGAAAAACTGTTTTTT
TRBD1,many,TRBV29-1,TRBJ2-7,CSGGDRGLEQYF,TGCAGCGGGGGGGACAGGGGGCTTGAGCAGTACTTC
NA,many,TRBV6-5,TRBJ2-5,CASSYSTGWQETQYF,TGTGCCAGCAGTTACTCTACGGGGTGGCAAGAGACCCAGTACTTC
TRBD1,many,TRBV20-1,TRBJ1-1,CSARDWDRGGTEAFF,TGCAGTGCTAGAGATTGGGACAGGGGAGGAACTGAAGCTTTCTTT
NA,many,TRBV28,TRBJ2-5,CASSWVASREETQYF,TGTGCCAGCAGTTGGGTGGCTAGTCGGGAAGAGACCCAGTACTTC